The sequence of this T cell receptor beta chain was determined in a study of control samples from healthy donors and cancer patients. Germline CDR1 SGDLS, CDR2 YYNGEE. Germline trimming cut 3 bases from V and 0 bases from J; bases unmatched to any gene: 5. The CDR3 consists of 16 residues. Sequenced by immunoSEQ multiplex PCR; TCRdb stores in-frame clones only, minus some. This sample carries 130,000 or so clones, about 89% of them seen once, and the ten largest clones take 6% to 9%. The V and J genes are TRBV9 and TRBJ2-2; TRBD2 matches 7 bases. The source material was blood. The sequence came from a young man in good health. The CDR3 sequence: CASSASGHPNTGELFF. Written as DNA, the CDR3 is TGTGCCAGCAGCGCTAGCGGTCACCCGAACACCGGGGAGCTGTTTTTT.